One sample yielded the 3 T cell receptor beta chains listed below, sequenced in a study of memory CD4+ T cells and cytomegalovirus serostatus. Single viable CD3+CD4+CD8-CD45RO+ cells were sorted as the memory CD4+ T cells. The repertoire was sequenced with immunoSEQ multiplex PCR; TCRdb's copy has only in-frame clones and lacks some. Of under 50,000 clones listed, roughly three quarters are singletons. The sequenced sample was memory CD4+ T cells from blood. These TCRs come from an adult in good health and CMV-seronegative.

The gene calls are TRBV20-1 and TRBJ2-5; D unclear. Trimming pared 5 bases from V and 5 bases from J, leaving 9 bases between. The CDR3 contains 11 residues. CDR1 DFQATT and CDR2 SNEGSKA come from the germline V gene (reference sequence). The CDR3 sequence: CSALRAETQYF. The CDR3 bases are TGCAGTGCTCTCCGAGCGGAGACCCAGTACTTC.

Concerning this clone itself: The junction does not match germline at one end; this may be a read error. V is TRBV18 and J is TRBJ1-3, with unresolved D. CDR3 length equals 12 residues. Per germline, CDR1 KGHSH and CDR2 LQKENI. CDR3: CASSPEGSTIYF. CDR3 DNA: TGTGCCAGCTCACCGGAGGGAAGCACCATATATTTT.

The chain combines TRBV18 with TRBJ2-7; tentatively, D is TRBD1 or TRBD2 (5 bases each). Trimming left V 3 bases short and J 3 bases short, with 15 bases between. CDR3 length equals 15 residues. CDR1 is KGHSH and CDR2 is LQKENI in the germline V gene. This CDR3 reads CASSPDRDRLYEQYF. The CDR3 DNA is TGTGCCAGCTCACCCGACCGGGACCGGCTCTACGAGCAGTACTTC.